This T cell receptor (beta chain) appears in the sequencing data of a study of blood T cell repertoires in COVID-19. The wider study: Specimens from acute and convalescent COVID-19 originated in the United States, Italy and Spain. Nucleic acid was either cDNA or gDNA, and it came from T cells, B-cell-depleted T cells, or PBMCs.

The CDR3 length is 15 residues. J was trimmed by 0 bases and V by 3 bases; bases with no gene match: 4. The germline CDR1 and CDR2 sequences are MNHEY and SMNVEV (reference sequence). Data came from immunoSEQ multiplex PCR; TCRdb stores just in-frame clones and leaves some out. The table lists 200,000 to 300,000 clones, approximately 83% of them singletons. This chain links TRBV27 with TRBJ1-2; TRBD1 aligns across 7 bases. Sequences were obtained from PBMCs or T cells enriched from blood (not recorded which). This TCR was sampled from a woman in her 40s with acute COVID-19. CDR3 in amino acids: CASSLRGGANYGYTF. Written as DNA, the CDR3 is TGTGCCAGCAGTTTGAGAGGGGGCGCTAACTATGGCTACACCTTC.